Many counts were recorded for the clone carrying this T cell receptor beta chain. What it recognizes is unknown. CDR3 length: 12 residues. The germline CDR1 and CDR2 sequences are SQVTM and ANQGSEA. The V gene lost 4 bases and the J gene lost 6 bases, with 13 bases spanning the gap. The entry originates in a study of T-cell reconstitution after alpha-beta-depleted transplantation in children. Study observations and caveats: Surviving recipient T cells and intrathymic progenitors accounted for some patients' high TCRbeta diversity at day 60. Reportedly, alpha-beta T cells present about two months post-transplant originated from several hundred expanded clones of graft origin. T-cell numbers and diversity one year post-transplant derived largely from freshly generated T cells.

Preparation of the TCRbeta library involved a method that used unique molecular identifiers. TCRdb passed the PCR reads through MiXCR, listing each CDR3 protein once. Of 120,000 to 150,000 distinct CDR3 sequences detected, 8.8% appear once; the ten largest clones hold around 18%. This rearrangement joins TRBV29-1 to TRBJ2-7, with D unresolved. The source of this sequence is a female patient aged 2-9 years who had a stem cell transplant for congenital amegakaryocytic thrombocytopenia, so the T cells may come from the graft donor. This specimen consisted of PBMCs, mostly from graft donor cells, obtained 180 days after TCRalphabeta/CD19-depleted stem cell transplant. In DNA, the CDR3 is TGCAGCGTTGCATGGAGTCCGTCCGAGCAGTACTTC. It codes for CSVAWSPSEQYF.